The 14 T cell receptor beta chains listed next were all sequenced from one sample in a study of T cells after yellow fever vaccination. TCRdb recomputed calls from the 5' RACE reads with MiXCR, one row per CDR3 protein. The table lists 150,000 to 200,000 distinct CDR3 sequences, about 10% of them singletons, with roughly a third in the top ten. Sample: CD8+ T cells sorted from PBMCs, taken 15 days after the yellow fever booster vaccination. The receptors shown here come from a man aged 18 to 29 who received the YFV17D yellow fever vaccine.

This sequence joins TRBV4-1 and TRBJ1-4, with TRBD1 identical over 7 bases. Trimming removed 2 bases from V and 8 bases from J; junction bases left unmatched: 5. The germline gives CDR1 MGHRA, CDR2 YSYEKL. CDR3 length: 14 amino acids. This CDR3 reads CASSQTGAEEKLFF. The CDR3 region has the DNA TGCGCCAGCAGCCAAACAGGGGCGGAGGAAAAACTGTTTTTT.

V usage is TRBV28 and J usage is TRBJ1-1; no firm D call. The ends were cut back, 3 bases at V and 1 base at J, with 9 bases in the middle. The CDR3 runs 14 residues. CDR1 is MDHEN, CDR2 SYDVKM, per germline. This CDR3 reads CASSFFGTNTEAFF. CDR3 DNA sequence: TGTGCCAGCAGTTTTTTCGGCACGAACACTGAAGCTTTCTTT.

This clonotype occurred a few times. This chain links TRBV4-3 with TRBJ2-1; tentatively, D is TRBD1 (6 bases). V lost 0 bases, J lost 5 bases, and 17 bases lay in between. Germline V gene data show CDR1 as LGHNA and CDR2 as YSLEER. The CDR3 contains 17 residues. In DNA, the CDR3 is TGCGCCAGCAGCCAAGACCCTTCGACAGGTAGCCACAATGAGCAGTTCTTC. Translated: CASSQDPSTGSHNEQFF.

This clonotype occurred many times. The rearrangement links TRBV3-1 to TRBJ1-5; 10 positions match TRBD1. CDR3 size: 14 residues. With V trimmed by 4 bases and J by 4 bases, 1 base remained unmatched. CDR1 is LGHDT and CDR2 is YNNKEL in the germline V gene (reference sequence). The CDR3 region has the DNA TGTGCCAGCAGCCCGGACAGGGGGAATCAGCCCCAGCATTTT. Residues: CASSPDRGNQPQHF.

The rearrangement joins TRBV7-6 to TRBJ2-5; 8 bases fit TRBD1. Germline trimming cut 1 base from V and 1 base from J; bases unmatched to any gene: 8. The CDR3 is made up of 17 amino acids. Germline assignment: CDR1 SGHVS and CDR2 FNYEAQ. The CDR3 region has the DNA TGTGCCAGCAGCTTAGGCCCAGGGGGCAACCTCCAAGAGACCCAGTACTTC. This sequence encodes CASSLGPGGNLQETQYF.

This clonotype has a handful of counts. The CDR3 bases are TGCAGCGTTGAAGATCGCCACGGGGAGCTGTTTTTT. Its translation: CSVEDRHGELFF. The rearrangement joins TRBV29-1 to TRBJ2-2; D not resolved. Germline V CDR1 and CDR2: SQVTM, ANQGSEA. V was cut by 0 bases and J by 7 bases, with 6 bases left in between. This CDR3 has 12 residues.

This chain links TRBV2 with TRBJ1-2; 7 bases agree with TRBD1. The CDR3 contains 16 residues. Germline V CDR1 and CDR2: SNHLY, FYNNEI. The J segment lost 2 bases and the V segment lost 2 bases, leaving 8 bases of the junction unmatched. For the CDR3, the DNA is TGTGCCAGCAGTGAATATCTTGAGGACAGGAACTATGGCTACACCTTC. It yields the protein CASSEYLEDRNYGYTF.

The sample holds many counts of this clonotype. The chain combines TRBV5-5 with TRBJ2-1; tentatively, D is TRBD1 or TRBD2 (6 bases each). The CDR3 extends over 15 amino acids. V lost 1 base and J 7 bases, leaving 15 bases between the germline ends. Germline assignment: CDR1 SGHKS and CDR2 YYEKEE (reference sequence). CDR3 nucleotide sequence: TGTGCCAGCAGCTTGAGGGGGGTAGTAGTGAATGAGCAGTTCTTC. Amino acids: CASSLRGVVVNEQFF.

The chain employs TRBV14 and TRBJ2-1; possibly TRBD1 or TRBD2 for D (5 bases each). Germline CDR1 and CDR2: SGHDN and FVKESK. CDR3 size: 13 residues. V lost 4 bases and J 6 bases, leaving 10 bases between the germline ends. CDR3 sequence reads: CASSRGSGNEQFF. The CDR3 bases are TGTGCCAGCAGCCGGGGGTCAGGCAATGAGCAGTTCTTC.

This chain joins TRBV4-1 and TRBJ2-1; D perhaps matches TRBD2 (5 bases). Germline V gene lookup returns CDR1 MGHRA and CDR2 YSYEKL. V dropped 0 bases and J dropped 4 bases, with 16 bases sitting between them. The length of the CDR3 is 17 residues. Written as DNA, the CDR3 is TGCGCCAGCAGCCAAGAACTAGGAGACCCTGGTTACAATGAGCAGTTCTTC. Its protein is CASSQELGDPGYNEQFF.

This clonotype has more than one count but fewer than ten. J is TRBJ2-3 and V is TRBV6-2 or TRBV6-3, with D uncertain. CDR1 is MNHEY and CDR2 is SVGEGT in the germline V gene. This CDR3 contains 12 residues. V was clipped by 3 bases and J by 4 bases, with 5 bases between them. The CDR3 loop is CASSYSSDTQYF. The CDR3 DNA sequence: TGTGCCAGCAGTTATTCTTCAGATACGCAGTATTTT.

V usage is TRBV12-3 or TRBV12-4 and J usage is TRBJ2-4; the D is unclear. The V and J ends lost 6 bases and 0 bases respectively, with 9 bases between them. This CDR3 is built from 14 residues. The CDR3 region has the DNA TGTGCCAGCAGCCCCCGGCTAGCCAAAAACATTCAGTACTTC. It is translated as CASSPRLAKNIQYF.

The CDR3 coding sequence is TGTGCCAGCAGCTCTTTTCGACTAGACGACACAGATACGCAGTATTTT. This gives the protein CASSSFRLDDTDTQYF. The chain employs TRBV5-6 and TRBJ2-3; a possible D gene is TRBD2 (6 bases). V gave up 3 bases and J gave up 2 bases, with 16 bases separating them. Germline CDR1 is SGHDT and CDR2 is YYEEEE. The CDR3 totals 16 residues. The complete variable domain, with remaining parts taken from reference TRBV5-6 and TRBJ2-3, reads DAGVTQSPTHLIKTRGQQVTLRCSPKSGHDTVSWYQQALGQGPQFIFQYYEEEERQRGNFPDRFSGHQFPNYSSELNVNALLLGDSALYLCASSSFRLDDTDTQYFGPGTRLTVL.

The table lists this clonotype with a few counts. J is TRBJ1-1 and V is TRBV13; no reliable D call. The CDR3 has 14 amino acids. Germline V gives CDR1 PRHDT, CDR2 FYEKMQ (reference sequence). V was clipped by 2 bases and J by 4 bases, with 11 bases between them. The CDR3 sequence: CASSLRREATEAFF. The CDR3 nucleotides are TGTGCCAGCAGCTTACGGAGGGAGGCCACTGAAGCTTTCTTT. Supplemented by reference TRBV13 and TRBJ1-1, the full variable domain reads AAGVIQSPRHLIKEKRETATLKCYPIPRHDTVYWYQQGPGQDPQFLISFYEKMQSDKGSIPDRFSAQQFSDYHSELNMSSLELGDSALYFCASSLRREATEAFFGQGTRLTVV.